A selection of T cell receptor beta chains follows, all from one sample in a study of T cells in Graves' hyperthyroidism and ophthalmopathy. One entry per CDR3 protein results from TCRdb running MiXCR on the multiplex PCR reads. The sample holds roughly 330,000 distinct CDR3 sequences, around a sixth seen once. The material sequenced was blood. Receptors originate from a man under 40 with Graves' hyperthyroidism. CDR3s leave out the opening cysteine and the closing phenylalanine or tryptophan.

J gene	V gene	CDR3 protein
TRBJ2-7	TRBV27	ASSTLGIAGHEQY
TRBJ2-1	TRBV30	AWGARGYMNNEQF
TRBJ2-1	TRBV27	ASREWANEQF
TRBJ1-3	TRBV6-1	ASSEVDGSGNTIY
TRBJ2-7	TRBV11-2	ASSPSGTGAYEQY
TRBJ2-5	TRBV13	ASSSNSGFETQY
TRBJ1-3	TRBV7-9	ASSLVGSSGNTIY
TRBJ2-7	TRBV27	ASSLYGSYEQY
TRBJ1-5	TRBV6-1	ASERDSNQPQH
TRBJ2-1	TRBV29-1	SVEEYSGRLNEQF
TRBJ2-7	TRBV19	ASSIQGGAVEQY
TRBJ2-4	TRBV20-1	SADRDAKNIQY
TRBJ2-1	TRBV5-4	ASSSTTSGRMGEQF
TRBJ1-1	TRBV3-1	ASSQDRQNEAF
TRBJ2-1	TRBV11-2	ASRRLAGGGNEQF
TRBJ1-5	TRBV28	ASSPYLGTYNQPQH
TRBJ2-3	TRBV7-9	ASNRHTGPDTQY
TRBJ2-2	TRBV29-1	SVEGTGIQNTGELF
TRBJ2-1	TRBV6-1	ASTIRDNEQF
TRBJ2-1	TRBV3-1	ASSQSDGSDEQF
TRBJ2-1	TRBV20-1	SASGHRGWQF
TRBJ2-4	TRBV27	ASGPRGINIQY
TRBJ2-2	TRBV4-2	ASSQVRGRAHRAGELF
TRBJ1-1	TRBV2	ASSEGGRNTEAF
TRBJ2-1	TRBV12-3/TRBV12-4	ASSSTGLTYNEQF
TRBJ1-5	TRBV12-3/TRBV12-4	ASSWSGGSNQPQH
TRBJ2-3	TRBV7-9	ASSFNRADTQY
TRBJ1-5	TRBV5-1	ASSMGPARNQPQH
TRBJ2-7	TRBV28	ASTKYSERYEQY